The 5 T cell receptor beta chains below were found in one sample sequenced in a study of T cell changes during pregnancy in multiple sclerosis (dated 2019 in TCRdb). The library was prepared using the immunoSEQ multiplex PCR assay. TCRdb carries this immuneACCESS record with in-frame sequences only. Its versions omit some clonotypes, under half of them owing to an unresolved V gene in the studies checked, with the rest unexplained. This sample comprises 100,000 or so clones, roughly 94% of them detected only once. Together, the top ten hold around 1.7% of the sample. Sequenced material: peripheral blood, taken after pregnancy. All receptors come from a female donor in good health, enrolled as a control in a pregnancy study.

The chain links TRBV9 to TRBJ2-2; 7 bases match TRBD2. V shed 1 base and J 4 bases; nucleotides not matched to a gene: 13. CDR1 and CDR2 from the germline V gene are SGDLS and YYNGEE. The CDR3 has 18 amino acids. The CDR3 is CASSVRPSGGGITGELFF. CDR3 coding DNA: TGTGCCAGCAGCGTACGTCCAAGTGGGGGGGGGATCACCGGGGAGCTGTTTTTT.

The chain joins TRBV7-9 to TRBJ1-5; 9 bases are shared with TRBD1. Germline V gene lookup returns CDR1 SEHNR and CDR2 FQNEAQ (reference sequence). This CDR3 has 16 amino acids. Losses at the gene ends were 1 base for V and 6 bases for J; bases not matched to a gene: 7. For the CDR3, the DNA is TGTGCCAGCAGCTTAGGTGGGACAGGGAAGGGTCAGCCCCAGCATTTT. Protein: CASSLGGTGKGQPQHF.

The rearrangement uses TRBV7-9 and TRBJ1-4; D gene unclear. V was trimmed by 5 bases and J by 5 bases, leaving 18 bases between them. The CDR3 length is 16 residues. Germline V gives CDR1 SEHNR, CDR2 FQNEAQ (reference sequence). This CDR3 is CASSEPPPRGNEKLFF. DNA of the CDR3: TGTGCCAGCAGCGAACCTCCCCCCCGAGGAAATGAAAAACTGTTTTTT. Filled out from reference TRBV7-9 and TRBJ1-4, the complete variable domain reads DTGVSQNPRHKITKRGQNVTFRCDPISEHNRLYWYRQTLGQGPEFLTYFQNEAQLEKSRLLSDRFSAERPKGSFSTLEIQRTEQGDSAMYLCASSEPPPRGNEKLFFGSGTQLSVL.

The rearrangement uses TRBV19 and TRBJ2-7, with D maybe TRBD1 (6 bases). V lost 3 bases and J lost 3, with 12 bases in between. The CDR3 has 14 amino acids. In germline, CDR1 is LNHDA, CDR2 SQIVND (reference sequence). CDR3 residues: CASSISPGHYEQYF. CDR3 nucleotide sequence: TGTGCCAGTAGTATTTCCCCGGGACACTACGAGCAGTACTTC.

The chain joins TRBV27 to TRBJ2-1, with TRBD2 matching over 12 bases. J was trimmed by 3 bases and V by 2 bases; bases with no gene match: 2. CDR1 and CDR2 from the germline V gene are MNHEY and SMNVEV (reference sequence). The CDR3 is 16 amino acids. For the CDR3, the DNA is TGTGCCAGCAGTTTAGGGACTAGCGGGCGCTACAATGAGCAGTTCTTC. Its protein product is CASSLGTSGRYNEQFF.